This entry lists 30 T cell receptor beta chains sequenced from one sample in a study of T cells in Graves' hyperthyroidism and ophthalmopathy. There were TCR beta CDR3 regions amplified from RNA transcripts. With the HTBI primer set, the TCR CDR3 went through a first round of RT-PCR. Each CDR3 protein gets one entry after TCRdb re-called the multiplex PCR reads with MiXCR. The repertoire has about 840,000 distinct CDR3 sequences, more than 30% of them found once; the top ten carry 8.9%. The sample consisted of blood. The receptors derive from a man in his late teens or twenties with Graves' hyperthyroidism.

This clonotype was seen at least ten times. The chain links TRBV20-1 to TRBJ1-6; 9 bases agree with TRBD1. The CDR3 sequence is 14 residues long. The V gene end was trimmed by 6 bases and the J gene end by 8 bases; junction bases not matched to a gene: 8. Germline V gives CDR1 DFQATT, CDR2 SNEGSKA (reference sequence). The CDR3 protein is CSAYRQGEDSPLHF. CDR3 in DNA: TGCAGTGCATATAGACAGGGGGAGGATTCACCCCTCCACTTT.

This clonotype has a handful of counts. The chain couples TRBV7-9 to TRBJ1-2; a possible D gene is TRBD1 (5 bases). CDR1 and CDR2 from the germline V gene are SEHNR and FQNEAQ (reference sequence). The CDR3 consists of 14 residues. V was clipped by 2 bases and J by 4 bases, with 11 bases between them. The CDR3 is CASSLSEGTYGYTF. The CDR3 coding sequence is TGTGCCAGCAGCTTATCAGAGGGGACCTATGGCTACACCTTC.

This clonotype was counted many times. The chain carries TRBV29-1 and TRBJ1-1, with 11 nucleotides matching TRBD1. Germline V gives CDR1 SQVTM, CDR2 ANQGSEA. J was trimmed by 10 bases and V by 4 bases; bases with no gene match: 8. The CDR3 runs to 13 residues. CDR3 bases: TGCAGCGTTGCGGACAGGGGGCTAGGTGGAGCTTTCTTT. As protein: CSVADRGLGGAFF.

This chain joins TRBV6-6 and TRBJ1-5; weak D call: TRBD1 (6 bases). Germline loops: CDR1 MNHNY, CDR2 SVGAGI (reference sequence). Trimming took 7 bases from V and 4 from J, leaving 14 bases between them. This CDR3 region has 14 residues. This CDR3 is CASIKGERNQPQHF. The CDR3 DNA sequence: TGTGCCAGCATCAAGGGGGAACGGAATCAGCCCCAGCATTTT.

On this clonotype itself: The junction and the germline gene differ at one end; a read error may be behind it. This sequence joins TRBV2 and TRBJ1-6; D gene uncertain. The CDR3 sequence is 15 residues long. The germline CDR1 and CDR2 sequences are SNHLY and FYNNEI. The CDR3 nucleotides read TGCGCCAGCAGCTTGGATACGGAAGGCAGCTCACCCCTCCACTTT. Its protein is CASSLDTEGSSPLHF.

This clonotype was seen more than once but under ten times. The chain carries TRBV4-2 and TRBJ2-5, with D hard to call. Germline V gene data show CDR1 as LGHNA and CDR2 as YNFKEQ. V lost 0 bases and J 5 bases, leaving 4 bases between the germline ends. This CDR3 is 12 amino acids long. The CDR3 nucleotides read TGTGCCAGCAGCCAAGATACGGAGACCCAGTACTTC. It is translated as CASSQDTETQYF.

The V call is TRBV10-3, the J call TRBJ2-7; unclear D gene. The CDR3 has 13 residues. V dropped 10 bases and J dropped 0 bases, with 13 bases sitting between them. CDR1 and CDR2 (germline): ENHRY, SYGVKD. The CDR3 region has the DNA TGTGCCACCGGCCTGGGCAGCTCCTACGAGCAGTACTTC. Protein product: CATGLGSSYEQYF.

The chain recombines TRBV7-9 with TRBJ2-7; 11 nucleotides agree with TRBD1. V dropped 5 bases and J dropped 3; count of bases not matched to a gene: 9. The germline V gene has CDR1 SEHNR and CDR2 FQNEAQ (reference sequence). The CDR3 runs to 16 residues. The CDR3, as DNA: TGTGCCAGCAGCCCTGAGGGACAGGGGGACCTCTACGAGCAGTACTTC. Its protein product is CASSPEGQGDLYEQYF.

This clonotype was recorded a few times. The gene calls are TRBV7-8 and TRBJ1-1, with D unclear. The CDR3 is 14 amino acids. Germline V gene lookup returns CDR1 SGHVS and CDR2 FQNEAQ. The ends were cut back, 1 base at V and 6 bases at J, with 12 bases in the middle. The CDR3 sequence is CASSLDQAVPEAFF. CDR3 coding DNA: TGTGCCAGCAGCTTAGATCAGGCAGTCCCTGAAGCTTTCTTT.

This clonotype was found a few times. Since the CDR3 does not end with the conserved phenylalanine or tryptophan, this likely comes from a read error. The rearrangement joins TRBV19 to TRBJ2-7; TRBD2 matches at 8 bases. Germline CDR1 is LNHDA and CDR2 is SQIVND (reference sequence). Unmatched junction bases numbered 21, after V lost 9 bases and J lost 2 bases. CDR3 length: 18 amino acids. CDR3 region: CASSLPPSSGSLTYEQYS. The CDR3 DNA reads as TGTGCCAGCAGCCTTCCCCCTTCCAGCGGGAGCTTGACCTACGAGCAGTACTCC.

This clonotype was seen only once. V usage is TRBV9 and J usage is TRBJ2-7; D is perhaps TRBD2 (6 bases). The CDR3 has 15 amino acids. Trimming left V 4 bases short and J 5 bases short, with 19 bases between. CDR1 is SGDLS, CDR2 YYNGEE, per germline. CDR3 sequence reads: CASSQLTGEFNEQYF. In DNA, the CDR3 is TGTGCCAGCAGCCAACTAACGGGAGAGTTCAACGAGCAGTACTTC. The whole variable domain, remainder taken from reference TRBV9 and TRBJ2-7, is DSGVTQTPKHLITATGQRVTLRCSPRSGDLSVYWYQQSLDQGLQFLIQYYNGEERAKGNILERFSAQQFPDLHSELNLSSLELGDSALYFCASSQLTGEFNEQYFGPGTRLTVT.

V and J are TRBV15 and TRBJ2-5, with 8 bases matching TRBD1. The CDR3 length is 14 residues. Losses at the gene ends were 8 bases for V and 9 bases for J; bases not matched to a gene: 14. Germline V gene data show CDR1 as LNHNV and CDR2 as YYDKDF (reference sequence). In DNA form, the CDR3 reads TGTGCCACCCGTAGCAGGAAGGGACAGGAATCCCAGTACTTC. Encoded protein: CATRSRKGQESQYF. Drawing the rest from reference TRBV15 and TRBJ2-5, the complete variable domain is DAMVIQNPRYQVTQFGKPVTLSCSQTLNHNVMYWYQQKSSQAPKLLFHYYDKDFNNEADTPDNFQSRRPNTSFCFLDIRSPGLGDTAMYLCATRSRKGQESQYFGPGTRLLVL.

The chain joins TRBV9 to TRBJ2-5, with TRBD1 as a possible D gene (5 bases). The CDR3 is 14 amino acids. Germline CDR1 SGDLS, CDR2 YYNGEE. The V end was cut by 0 bases, the J end by 9 bases, with 15 bases between. The CDR3 DNA reads as TGTGCCAGCAGCGTAGGGCAGGGCAATCAGCCCCAGTACTTC. The encoded protein is CASSVGQGNQPQYF.

There are a few counts of this clonotype. V is TRBV19 and J is TRBJ2-7; D could derive from TRBD1 or TRBD2 (5 bases each). The CDR3 is 13 amino acids. The germline V gene encodes CDR1 LNHDA and CDR2 SQIVND (reference sequence). V shed 5 bases and J shed 6 bases, with 14 bases lying between them. CDR3 nucleotide sequence: TGTGCCAGTAGTGTCACCGAGGGGAGCGAGCAGTACTTC. Protein sequence: CASSVTEGSEQYF.

This clonotype occurred many times. The chain recombines TRBV6-5 with TRBJ2-5; D gene ambiguous. The V gene lost 2 bases and the J gene lost 3 bases, with 1 base spanning the gap. In germline, CDR1 is MNHEY, CDR2 SVGAGI. The CDR3 has 11 amino acids. The CDR3 sequence is CASSYKETQYF. The DNA of the CDR3 is TGTGCCAGCAGTTACAAAGAGACCCAGTACTTC.

There are many counts of this clonotype. V usage is TRBV10-3 and J usage is TRBJ1-1; no firm D call. Germline CDR1 and CDR2: ENHRY and SYGVKD. V shed 0 bases and J shed 5 bases, with 13 bases lying between them. CDR3 length: 15 amino acids. The CDR3 loop is CAISESRYVQTEAFF. The CDR3 coding sequence is TGTGCCATCAGTGAGTCGAGATATGTGCAAACTGAAGCTTTCTTT.

V is TRBV5-4 and J is TRBJ1-5, with unresolved D. The germline V gene has CDR1 SGHNT and CDR2 YYREEE (reference sequence). This CDR3 spans 15 amino acids. V lost 4 bases to trimming and J lost 0 bases, with 11 bases between them. This chain's CDR3 is CASSDRPDSNQPQHF. CDR3 nucleotides: TGTGCCAGCAGCGACCGGCCCGATAGCAATCAGCCCCAGCATTTT.

This clonotype has ten or more counts. The chain is built from TRBV7-2 and TRBJ1-6; D is undetermined. CDR3 size: 14 residues. Germline lookup yields CDR1 SGHTA and CDR2 FQGNSA. Trimming removed 4 bases from V and 7 bases from J, with 11 bases in between. The chain's CDR3 is CASSSGLLNSPLHF. CDR3 DNA sequence: TGTGCCAGCAGCTCGGGTCTCCTCAATTCACCCCTCCACTTT.

To note about this clonotype: The germline gene is not matched at one end of the junction; a read error may be the cause. This chain uses TRBV7-2 with TRBJ2-2; a possible D gene is TRBD2 (6 bases). Germline V lookup: CDR1 SGHTA, CDR2 FQGNSA. CDR3 length: 16 residues. The CDR3 nucleotides are TGTGCCAGCAGCCCCCGCCGACAAGACCTGGGCGGGGTGCTGTTTTTT. Its protein is CASSPRRQDLGGVLFF.

The chain recombines TRBV7-8 with TRBJ1-2; a possible D gene is TRBD1 (6 bases). CDR3 length equals 16 residues. CDR1 SGHVS and CDR2 FQNEAQ come from the germline V gene. The V gene lost 1 base and the J gene lost 5 bases, with 17 bases spanning the gap. CDR3 DNA sequence: TGTGCCAGCAGCTTAGAGGGGGACCCAGGGCTATATGGCTACACCTTC. This encodes CASSLEGDPGLYGYTF.

Many counts were recorded for this clonotype. V and J are TRBV7-9 and TRBJ2-7; either TRBD1 or TRBD2 may supply D (5 bases each). This CDR3 has 16 residues. Trimming removed 4 bases at V and 7 bases at J, with 23 bases between. From germline, CDR1 is SEHNR and CDR2 FQNEAQ (reference sequence). CDR3 protein: CASSSIRGGSTGEQYF. CDR3 DNA: TGTGCCAGCAGCTCCATACGGGGCGGCTCGACGGGAGAGCAGTACTTC.

This chain uses TRBV11-3 with TRBJ2-7, with TRBD1 matching 10 bases. V lost 5 bases to trimming and J lost 0 bases; unmatched junction nucleotides: 7. CDR3 length: 16 residues. Germline V gene lookup returns CDR1 SGHNT and CDR2 YENEEA. CDR3 nucleotide sequence: TGTGCCAGCAGCCCATGGGACAGGGGAAGCTCCTACGAGCAGTACTTC. Translation gives CASSPWDRGSSYEQYF.

This rearrangement joins TRBV20-1 to TRBJ2-6, with D perhaps matching TRBD1 (6 bases). With 5 bases removed from V and 0 bases from J, the gap between germline ends came to 14 bases. This CDR3 is built from 16 residues. Germline CDR1 reads DFQATT; CDR2 reads SNEGSKA (reference sequence). The CDR3 is CSAPRGTLSGANVLTF. DNA for the CDR3: TGCAGTGCTCCCAGGGGTACACTCTCTGGGGCCAACGTCCTGACTTTC.

The genes are TRBV20-1 and TRBJ1-3; 7 positions agree with TRBD1. V shed 3 bases and J 0 bases; nucleotides not matched to a gene: 5. The CDR3 contains 15 residues. The germline CDR1 and CDR2 sequences are DFQATT and SNEGSKA (reference sequence). CDR3: CSARARQGSGNTIYF. The DNA for the CDR3 is TGCAGTGCTAGGGCTAGACAGGGCTCTGGAAACACCATATATTTT.

The chain combines TRBV29-1 with TRBJ2-5; 8 bases line up with TRBD1. This CDR3 has 12 amino acids. Per germline, CDR1 SQVTM and CDR2 ANQGSEA. Unmatched junction bases numbered 5, after V lost 8 bases and J lost 3 bases. This chain's CDR3 is CSSDRDKETQYF. The CDR3 DNA reads TGCAGCTCGGACAGGGATAAAGAGACCCAGTACTTC.

This sequence joins TRBV9 and TRBJ2-2; 8 bases fit TRBD2. Germline trimming cut 7 bases from V and 6 bases from J; bases unmatched to any gene: 5. In germline, CDR1 is SGDLS, CDR2 YYNGEE. This CDR3 comprises 13 residues. CDR3 protein: CASGREVSGELFF. DNA of the CDR3: TGTGCCAGCGGGCGGGAGGTTTCCGGGGAGCTGTTTTTT.

There are many counts of this clonotype. CDR3 nucleotide sequence: TGTGCCAGCAGCTTATCGGTCGCGAACACTGAAGCTTTCTTT. Protein: CASSLSVANTEAFF. This sequence joins TRBV7-9 and TRBJ1-1; D gene uncertain. Trimming took 2 bases from V and 1 from J, leaving 8 bases between them. Germline V lookup: CDR1 SEHNR, CDR2 FQNEAQ (reference sequence). This CDR3 comprises 14 residues.

The chain has TRBV7-9 and TRBJ2-5; 9 nucleotides match TRBD2. V was clipped by 5 bases and J by 5 bases; unmatched bases: 12. Germline lookup yields CDR1 SEHNR and CDR2 FQNEAQ (reference sequence). The CDR3 runs to 16 residues. The CDR3 DNA is TGTGCCAGCAGCAGCTCATGGCGGGGGGGGCCGGAGACCCAGTACTTC. Translating gives CASSSSWRGGPETQYF.

With respect to this clonotype: At one boundary the junction diverges from the germline segment, which might be a read error. The chain carries TRBV6-5 and TRBJ1-3, with D hard to call. The CDR3 has 13 residues. The germline V gene has CDR1 MNHEY and CDR2 SVGAGI. Here the CDR3 reads CASSENSGNNIYF. The CDR3, as DNA: TGTGCCAGCAGCGAAAACTCTGGAAACAACATATATTTT.

The chain combines TRBV2 with TRBJ2-5; 7 nucleotides line up with TRBD2. Germline V gene sequence: CDR1 SNHLY, CDR2 FYNNEI. J was trimmed by 5 bases and V by 7 bases; bases with no gene match: 4. The CDR3 has 12 amino acids. This CDR3 is CASTWRGETQYF. The CDR3 DNA reads TGTGCCAGCACTTGGCGGGGGGAGACCCAGTACTTC.